This T cell receptor beta chain was sequenced during a study of cytomegalovirus exposure and HLA in healthy donors. Whole-study findings and limits: In vitro checks showed that a few CMV-associated chains really do target CMV antigens.

Notes on this clone: As yet, its antigen is unknown.

Trimming took off 2 bases at V and 4 bases at J, with 16 bases between the two ends. Germline V CDR1 and CDR2: MNHEY, SMNVEV (reference sequence). The CDR3 is 16 residues long. Some clones are missing from TCRdb's copy, which holds only in-frame ones; the method was immunoSEQ multiplex PCR. The table has 100,000 to 150,000 clones, 89% seen once; the top ten hold 2%. This TCR was sampled from a young woman in good health and CMV-seronegative. The sample taken for sequencing was PBMCs. This rearrangement joins TRBV27 to TRBJ2-3, with TRBD2 as a possible D gene (5 bases). The CDR3, as DNA: TGTGCCAGCAGTTTAGTCTCGGGGTTACGGGCAGATACGCAGTATTTT. Translation gives CASSLVSGLRADTQYF.